This paragraph reports one T cell receptor (beta chain). Data came from immunoSEQ multiplex PCR; TCRdb stores just in-frame clones and leaves some out. The table has some 74,000 clones, 95% seen once. This record comes from a study of technical replicates of blood from several donors. The germline gives CDR1 SGHRS, CDR2 YFSETQ. The length of the CDR3 is 14 residues. Trimming took 9 bases from V and 5 from J, leaving 17 bases between them. The receptor was derived from a human donor in good health. The sequencing sample was made of T cells isolated from PBMCs. The J gene is TRBJ2-2, the V gene TRBV5-1, with D possibly TRBD1 on 5 matching bases. The CDR3 is CATNAGFRTGELFF. The CDR3 DNA is TGCGCCACAAACGCAGGGTTTCGGACCGGGGAGCTGTTTTTT.